One sample yielded the 28 T cell receptor beta chains listed below, sequenced in a study of shared clonotypes between healthy human individuals. Naivety among CD8 cells was defined by CD45RO negativity and positive CCR7 selection, thereby excluding terminally differentiated effector memory CD45RA+ cells. TCRdb keeps only in-frame clones here, not all; method: immunoSEQ multiplex PCR. The data show some 2.1 million clones, approximately 94% seen once. The source material was naive CD8+ T cells sorted from blood. All receptors come from a man aged 18-30 years in good health.

This rearrangement joins TRBV9 to TRBJ2-1, with 14 positions matching TRBD2. The CDR3 totals 14 residues. Germline V gene data show CDR1 as SGDLS and CDR2 as YYNGEE. V shed 0 bases, J shed 14 bases, and the junction held 4 bases outside the gene matches. The CDR3 spells CASSVGLAGGPEFF. The CDR3 nucleotides are TGTGCCAGCAGCGTAGGACTAGCGGGAGGGCCGGAGTTCTTC.

This chain uses TRBV30 with TRBJ1-4; D gene unclear. Germline lookup yields CDR1 GTSNPN and CDR2 SVGIG (reference sequence). The germline V and J ends were trimmed by 0 bases and 3 bases, with 11 bases remaining between them. The CDR3 runs to 15 residues. The CDR3 DNA reads as TGTGCCTGGAGTGTAATTTCGGGTGCTAATGAAAAACTGTTTTTT. The encoded protein is CAWSVISGANEKLFF.

This chain connects TRBV4-1 to TRBJ1-2; D not certain. The CDR3 totals 15 residues. Germline loops: CDR1 MGHRA, CDR2 YSYEKL. V was trimmed by 1 base and J by 2 bases, leaving 11 bases between them. The CDR3 DNA sequence: TGCGCCAGCAGCCAAGGAGAGATCCTCAACTATGGCTACACCTTC. It translates to CASSQGEILNYGYTF.

The rearrangement uses TRBV4-3 and TRBJ2-3; unclear D gene. The germline gives CDR1 LGHNA, CDR2 YSLEER. Trimming left V 1 base short and J 1 base short, with 9 bases between. This CDR3 is 15 amino acids long. In DNA form, the CDR3 reads TGCGCCAGCAGCCAAGTGCTGGGTGGCACAGATACGCAGTATTTT. It is translated as CASSQVLGGTDTQYF.

The V and J genes are TRBV11-2 and TRBJ2-1; 8 bases align to TRBD1. The CDR3 is 13 amino acids. Losses at the gene ends were 4 bases for V and 4 bases for J; bases not matched to a gene: 0. Germline V CDR1 and CDR2: SGHAT, FQNNGV. This CDR3 reads CASSWDRYNEQFF. CDR3 coding DNA: TGTGCCAGCAGCTGGGACAGGTACAATGAGCAGTTCTTC. Based on the CDR3 plus reference TRBV11-2 and TRBJ2-1, the full variable domain is EAGVAQSPRYKIIEKRQSVAFWCNPISGHATLYWYQQILGQGPKLLIQFQNNGVVDDSQLPKDRFSAERLKGVDSTLKIQPAKLEDSAVYLCASSWDRYNEQFFGPGTRLTVL.

The chain links TRBV27 to TRBJ2-7; 7 nucleotides agree with TRBD1. The CDR3 has 16 amino acids. J lost 6 bases, V lost 3 bases, and 14 bases had no gene match. CDR1 is MNHEY and CDR2 is SMNVEV in the germline V gene (reference sequence). Here the CDR3 DNA reads TGTGCCAGCAGTTTCCTTGCGACAGGGAAACAAGGCGAGCAGTACTTC. It codes for CASSFLATGKQGEQYF.

The V gene is TRBV6-5, the J gene TRBJ2-2, with 7 bases matching TRBD1. J was trimmed by 8 bases and V by 5 bases; bases with no gene match: 5. CDR1 and CDR2 (germline): MNHEY, SVGAGI. CDR3 length: 13 amino acids. CDR3 protein: CASSDRELGELFF. DNA of the CDR3: TGTGCCAGCAGTGACAGGGAGTTGGGGGAGCTGTTTTTT.

This chain joins TRBV5-1 and TRBJ1-1; the match to TRBD1 covers 9 bases. Germline-derived CDR1 and CDR2 are SGHRS and YFSETQ. V was clipped by 6 bases and J by 3 bases; unmatched bases: 6. This CDR3 has 14 residues. CDR3 in amino acids: CASNRGHGDTEAFF. DNA for the CDR3: TGCGCCAGCAACAGGGGGCACGGGGACACTGAAGCTTTCTTT.

The CDR3 loop is CAWSVLGREQYF. The DNA for the CDR3 is TGTGCCTGGAGTGTACTGGGGAGGGAGCAGTACTTC. The chain is built from TRBV30 and TRBJ2-7; D perhaps matches TRBD2 (6 bases). The germline V and J ends were trimmed by 0 bases and 7 bases, with 10 bases remaining between them. The CDR3 contains 12 residues. The germline gives CDR1 GTSNPN, CDR2 SVGIG (reference sequence). Combining the CDR3 with reference TRBV30 and TRBJ2-7 gives the whole variable domain SQTIHQWPATLVQPVGSPLSLECTVEGTSNPNLYWYRQAAGRGLQLLFYSVGIGQISSEVPQNLSASRPQDRQFILSSKKLLLSDSGFYLCAWSVLGREQYFGPGTRLTVT.

This rearrangement joins TRBV6-6 to TRBJ2-1; weak D call: TRBD2 (5 bases). Trimming removed 5 bases from V and 2 bases from J, with 10 bases in between. Per the germline V gene, CDR1 is MNHNY and CDR2 is SVGAGI (reference sequence). CDR3 length: 14 residues. The CDR3 protein is CASSGSETYNEQFF. DNA for the CDR3: TGTGCCAGCAGTGGGAGCGAAACCTACAATGAGCAGTTCTTC.

Notes on this clone: This CDR3 is also generated by other DNA sequences in the sample. V and J are TRBV19 and TRBJ1-5; D not resolved. Looked up from germline, CDR1 is LNHDA and CDR2 is SQIVND (reference sequence). The CDR3 extends over 15 amino acids. V was shortened by 1 base and J by 0 bases, with 7 bases between the two germline ends. The CDR3 DNA follows: TGTGCCAGTAGTATAGGTGGGTATAGCAATCAGCCCCAGCATTTT. The encoded protein is CASSIGGYSNQPQHF.

J is TRBJ2-2 and V is TRBV4-2, with D perhaps TRBD1 or TRBD2 (6 bases each). Germline V gene lookup returns CDR1 LGHNA and CDR2 YNFKEQ. V was cut by 8 bases and J by 6 bases, with 10 bases left in between. The CDR3 is 12 amino acids. For the CDR3, the DNA is TGTGCCAGCCGGGGGCTTTCCGGGGAGCTGTTTTTT. Translating it yields CASRGLSGELFF.

The rearrangement joins TRBV2 to TRBJ1-5, with a possible D match to TRBD1 (6 bases). Germline CDR1 is SNHLY and CDR2 is FYNNEI. This CDR3 spans 16 amino acids. V lost 1 base, J lost 7 bases, and 17 bases lay in between. This chain's CDR3 is CASSEGYAGAEQPQHF. Here the CDR3 DNA reads TGTGCCAGCAGTGAAGGATATGCGGGGGCTGAACAGCCCCAGCATTTT.

This chain connects TRBV28 to TRBJ2-2; a weak D match, TRBD2 (6 bases). Trimming stripped 1 base from V and 3 bases from J, with 9 bases between. There are 15 residues in the CDR3. Germline V gene lookup returns CDR1 MDHEN and CDR2 SYDVKM. The CDR3 is CASSLYGEDTGELFF. The CDR3 nucleotides read TGTGCCAGCAGTTTATACGGGGAGGACACCGGGGAGCTGTTTTTT.

In the case of this clone: In the same sample, other DNA sequences code for this CDR3. The chain combines TRBV27 with TRBJ2-1; maybe TRBD1 (5 bases). V dropped 4 bases and J dropped 0 bases, with 7 bases sitting between them. This CDR3 has 14 residues. Germline CDR1 reads MNHEY; CDR2 reads SMNVEV (reference sequence). The CDR3 nucleotides read TGTGCCAGCAGTTCTAGGGGCTCCTACAATGAGCAGTTCTTC. It is translated as CASSSRGSYNEQFF.

This rearrangement joins TRBV7-9 to TRBJ1-2, with D maybe TRBD1 (6 bases). The germline V gene has CDR1 SEHNR and CDR2 FQNEAQ (reference sequence). The germline V and J ends were trimmed by 4 bases and 5 bases, with 20 bases remaining between them. The CDR3 runs 16 residues. The DNA for the CDR3 is TGTGCCAGCAGCTGGGACCCCGGACAGACTACTTATGGCTACACCTTC. It codes for CASSWDPGQTTYGYTF.

This chain joins TRBV29-1 and TRBJ1-2; 8 positions agree with TRBD1. Unmatched junction bases numbered 3, after V lost 2 bases and J lost 7 bases. The CDR3 sequence is 12 residues long. The germline CDR1 and CDR2 sequences are SQVTM and ANQGSEA. The CDR3 sequence is CSVEQGAVGYTF. The CDR3 DNA reads as TGCAGCGTTGAACAGGGGGCCGTTGGCTACACCTTC.

V and J are TRBV5-6 and TRBJ1-3; a possible D gene is TRBD1 (6 bases). This CDR3 spans 14 amino acids. CDR1 and CDR2 (germline): SGHDT, YYEEEE. The V gene lost 4 bases and the J gene lost 8 bases, with 16 bases spanning the gap. The CDR3, as DNA: TGTGCCAGCAGCCCAACAGGGACGACGGACACCATATATTTT. This encodes CASSPTGTTDTIYF.

This clone was seen only once. The V gene is TRBV27, the J gene TRBJ2-3; D not resolved. CDR1 and CDR2 (germline): MNHEY, SMNVEV (reference sequence). Trimming left V 8 bases short and J 9 bases short, with 9 bases between. The length of the CDR3 is 10 residues. DNA for the CDR3: TGTGCCAGCGGCGATTGGACGCAGTATTTT. It specifies CASGDWTQYF.

This chain uses TRBV9 with TRBJ1-6; no reliable D call. This CDR3 has 14 amino acids. Germline lookup yields CDR1 SGDLS and CDR2 YYNGEE. V gave up 3 bases and J gave up 4 bases, with 8 bases separating them. The DNA for the CDR3 is TGTGCCAGCAGCGCGTCGGGATATAATTCACCCCTCCACTTT. Translation gives CASSASGYNSPLHF.

A single count supports this clone. This chain joins TRBV6-5 and TRBJ1-2; D is undetermined. CDR1 and CDR2 (germline): MNHEY, SVGAGI. The CDR3 has 15 amino acids. The V end was cut by 2 bases, the J end by 3 bases, with 13 bases between. Here the CDR3 reads CASSYNSKRDYGYTF. The CDR3 coding sequence is TGTGCCAGCAGTTACAACAGTAAAAGGGACTATGGCTACACCTTC.

This rearrangement joins TRBV25-1 to TRBJ2-1, with TRBD1 as a possible D gene (6 bases). This CDR3 spans 14 amino acids. CDR1 MGHDK and CDR2 SYGVNS come from the germline V gene. V lost 6 bases, J lost 2 bases, and 11 bases lay in between. The CDR3 is CASSKEGAYNEQFF. The CDR3 nucleotides read TGTGCCAGCAGCAAAGAGGGGGCCTACAATGAGCAGTTCTTC. Complete variable domain (other parts from reference TRBV25-1 and TRBJ2-1): EADIYQTPRYLVIGTGKKITLECSQTMGHDKMYWYQQDPGMELHLIHYSYGVNSTEKGDLSSESTVSRIRTEHFPLTLESARPSHTSQYLCASSKEGAYNEQFFGPGTRLTVL.

The CDR3 nucleotides are TGTGCCAGCAGCTATTTGCCGGGACTAGCGGAGCATGAGCAGTTCTTC. This translates into CASSYLPGLAEHEQFF. The chain has TRBV11-2 and TRBJ2-1, with TRBD2 matching 11 bases. The ends lost 4 bases at V and 8 bases at J; junction bases unmatched: 10. CDR1 is SGHAT, CDR2 FQNNGV, per germline. The CDR3 loop spans 16 amino acids.

The gene calls are TRBV27 and TRBJ2-1, with 8 bases identical to TRBD2. From germline, CDR1 is MNHEY and CDR2 SMNVEV (reference sequence). The CDR3 has 16 residues. V was pared by 5 bases and J by 5 bases, with 11 bases of the junction left unmatched. The CDR3, as DNA: TGTGCCAGCAGTCCCGCGGGGGGAGAAAGGGACAATGAGCAGTTCTTC. The encoded protein is CASSPAGGERDNEQFF.

The chain is built from TRBV19 and TRBJ2-5, with a possible D match to TRBD2 (5 bases). The CDR3 is made up of 15 amino acids. Germline CDR1 reads LNHDA; CDR2 reads SQIVND (reference sequence). V lost 5 bases and J 2 bases, leaving 15 bases between the germline ends. CDR3 in amino acids: CASSPGWTDQETQYF. CDR3 sequence (DNA): TGTGCCAGTAGTCCGGGGTGGACTGATCAAGAGACCCAGTACTTC.

This sequence joins TRBV2 and TRBJ1-2; D gene unclear. CDR3 size: 13 residues. Trimming left V 1 base short and J 7 bases short, with 10 bases between. Germline loops: CDR1 SNHLY, CDR2 FYNNEI. CDR3 region: CASSEDFGSGYTF. CDR3 nucleotide sequence: TGTGCCAGCAGTGAAGATTTCGGATCTGGCTACACCTTC.

V usage is TRBV9 and J usage is TRBJ1-3; D remains ambiguous. The CDR3 extends over 13 amino acids. CDR1 is SGDLS, CDR2 YYNGEE, per germline. V was pared by 3 bases and J by 0 bases, with 4 bases between. CDR3 DNA: TGTGCCAGCAGCGAGGGCTCTGGAAACACCATATATTTT. Translation gives CASSEGSGNTIYF.

This sequence joins TRBV7-9 and TRBJ2-7; the match to TRBD1 covers 8 bases. The CDR3 loop spans 14 amino acids. After removal of 5 bases from V and 5 bases from J, the junction contained 8 bases not matched to a gene. The germline CDR1 and CDR2 sequences are SEHNR and FQNEAQ (reference sequence). The CDR3 DNA reads TGTGCCAGCAGCAAATGGGACAGGCCCCACGAGCAGTACTTC. It codes for CASSKWDRPHEQYF. The full variable domain, completed using reference TRBV7-9 and TRBJ2-7, is DTGVSQNPRHKITKRGQNVTFRCDPISEHNRLYWYRQTLGQGPEFLTYFQNEAQLEKSRLLSDRFSAERPKGSFSTLEIQRTEQGDSAMYLCASSKWDRPHEQYFGPGTRLTVT.